The rows below give T cell receptor beta chains drawn from one sample of a study of CD8+ T cells in alopecia areata. Assay: immunoSEQ multiplex PCR; the TCRdb copy retains only in-frame clones and omits some. The sample holds about 140,000 clones, 51% seen once. Sequencing was performed on CD4+ T cells sorted from blood, taken at week 0. These receptors were taken from a human donor with alopecia areata. Both conserved end residues are part of each CDR3. The D gene is left open where the match is weak. Clone size is not always given. Where it is, it says once, few, many or a class for expanded clones.

DNA | CDR3 | J | size | D | V
TGTGCCAGCAGCACCTCCACGGGGCTCGGTCAAGAGACCCAGTACTTC | CASSTSTGLGQETQYF | TRBJ2-5 | . | . | TRBV9
TGTGCCAGCAGCGATGGACGGATGAATCAGCCCCAGCATTTT | CASSDGRMNQPQHF | TRBJ1-5 | . | . | TRBV9
TGTGCCAGCAGGGGGACAGGGCGAGAGACCCAGTACTTC | CASRGTGRETQYF | TRBJ2-5 | . | TRBD1 | TRBV28
TGTGCCAGCAGCTTGGTGGTACAAGAGACCCAGTACTTC | CASSLVVQETQYF | TRBJ2-5 | . | . | TRBV7-3
TGCAGCGCCGTACAGGGATCCTACGAGCAGTACTTC | CSAVQGSYEQYF | TRBJ2-7 | . | . | TRBV29-1
TGTGCCAGCAGCCCAGCGACAGGGCGGAACACTGAAGCTTTCTTT | CASSPATGRNTEAFF | TRBJ1-1 | . | TRBD1 | TRBV14
TGTGCCAGTAGTAACCGGGAGACGGGCGGCTACACCTTC | CASSNRETGGYTF | TRBJ1-2 | . | . | TRBV19
TGCAGCGCTCGAGGTAAAGGGAACTATGGCTACACCTTC | CSARGKGNYGYTF | TRBJ1-2 | . | . | TRBV29-1
TGTGCCAGCAGTGTAAAGCGGACTGACGGTGGCAATGAGCAGTTCTTC | CASSVKRTDGGNEQFF | TRBJ2-1 | . | . | TRBV2
TGTGCCTGGACCAGCCGGGTCCCCTCTTTGTACAATGAGCAGTTCTTC | CAWTSRVPSLYNEQFF | TRBJ2-1 | . | . | TRBV30
TGTGCCAGCAGCTGGGCTGGGACTGAAGCTTTCTTT | CASSWAGTEAFF | TRBJ1-1 | . | . | TRBV11-1
TGTGCCTGGACAGGAGATATGAACACTGAAGCTTTCTTT | CAWTGDMNTEAFF | TRBJ1-1 | . | . | TRBV30
TGCGCCAGCAGGGGGGACCTAGCTTACAATGAGCAGTTCTTC | CASRGDLAYNEQFF | TRBJ2-1 | . | . | TRBV5-1
TGTGCCAGCAGCCAGAGGGCTAACTATGGCTACACCTTC | CASSQRANYGYTF | TRBJ1-2 | few | . | TRBV14
TGTGCCAGCACCCCCAAGCCCAGAGGCCCCAATGAGCAGTTCTTC | CASTPKPRGPNEQFF | TRBJ2-1 | few | . | TRBV7-3
TGTGCCAGCAGCCCCATGGGGCGGGCAGGAGGGGAGACCCAGTACTTC | CASSPMGRAGGETQYF | TRBJ2-5 | few | . | TRBV27
TGTGCCTGGAGTACCACCGGACTAGCGGCAACCGGGGAGCTGTTTTTT | CAWSTTGLAATGELFF | TRBJ2-2 | . | TRBD2 | TRBV30
TGTGCCACCGGGCGGGGGTGGCGGTACGAGCAGTACTTC | CATGRGWRYEQYF | TRBJ2-7 | . | TRBD2 | TRBV19